This T cell receptor beta chain appears in the sequencing data of a study of T cells expressing NK-cell markers. Overall study: Each TCR beta repertoire originated in sorted T cells that were CD3+CD56+NKG2C+, CD3+CD56+NKG2C- or CD3+CD56-NKG2C+. There were seven HCMV-seropositive donors and one seronegative donor among the eight sequenced. Study conclusions and caveats: A few donors' CD3+CD56-NKG2C+ cells were dominated by the same clonotypes.

With regard to this clonotype: Its antigen is not known.

This CDR3 region has 15 residues. CDR1 LGHDT and CDR2 YNNKEL come from the germline V gene (reference sequence). TCRdb re-called the 5' RACE reads, yielding one record per CDR3 amino acid sequence without DNA. This table holds some 280,000 distinct CDR3 sequences. The chain employs TRBV3-1 and TRBJ1-5. Specimen: blood T cells: a sorted CD56 or NKG2C T cell subset, CD4+ or CD8+ T cells, or bulk PBMC T cells (not recorded which). The origin of this receptor is a man younger than 30 in good health. The CDR3 reads CASSQSLDSNQPQHF.